What follows are 4 T cell receptor beta chains derived from one specimen sequenced in a study of blood T cell repertoires in COVID-19. The protocol was immunoSEQ multiplex PCR, while the TCRdb copy is restricted to in-frame clones and leaves out a portion. The data show approximately 70,000 clones, more than 65% seen once. Sequencing used peripheral blood. The source of these receptors is a woman aged 80 or over with active or convalescent COVID-19.

This rearrangement joins TRBV2 to TRBJ2-2, with a weak D call TRBD1 (5 bases). The V gene lost 5 bases and the J gene lost 8 bases, with 12 bases spanning the gap. This CDR3 contains 13 residues. Germline assignment: CDR1 SNHLY and CDR2 FYNNEI. CDR3 in amino acids: CASSRGLGGELFF. CDR3 bases: TGTGCCAGCAGTAGGGGATTAGGGGGGGAGCTGTTTTTT.

The genes are TRBV14 and TRBJ2-7; 10 nucleotides agree with TRBD2. Germline-derived CDR1 and CDR2 are SGHDN and FVKESK. The CDR3 has 16 residues. V lost 1 base to trimming and J lost 4 bases; unmatched junction nucleotides: 7. CDR3 loop: CASSQAGGLATYEQYF. CDR3 coding DNA: TGTGCCAGCAGCCAAGCCGGGGGACTAGCGACTTACGAGCAGTACTTC.

The chain combines TRBV2 with TRBJ1-2, with TRBD1 identical over 9 bases. The CDR3 extends over 16 amino acids. J gave up 5 bases and V 5 bases, and 12 bases lay outside the gene matches. CDR1 and CDR2 (germline): SNHLY, FYNNEI. In DNA form, the CDR3 reads TGTGCCAGCAGTAGGGACAGGGCCGTTATTGTTTATGGCTACACCTTC. This translates into CASSRDRAVIVYGYTF.

This clone was found a few times. The J gene is TRBJ2-7, the V gene TRBV19, with TRBD1 identical over 9 bases. The length of the CDR3 is 14 residues. With 3 bases clipped from V and 4 bases from J, the junction kept 4 bases outside the gene matches. Germline V gene sequence: CDR1 LNHDA, CDR2 SQIVND (reference sequence). DNA for the CDR3: TGTGCCAGTAGTATTAGGGACAGGGTATACGAGCAGTACTTC. Protein sequence: CASSIRDRVYEQYF.